This passage covers 8 T cell receptor beta chains from one sample sequenced in a study of molecular identifiers for immune sequencing clone quantification. Each CDR3 protein is one row after TCRdb ran MiXCR on the PCR reads. The sample has tens of thousands of distinct CDR3 sequences, about a sixth seen once. Sequenced: naive CD8+ T cells from blood, with Jurkat cell RNA spiked in. Subset denoted: FACS-sorted CD8+CD4-CCR7+CD45RA+ naive T cells. The receptors shown here come from a human donor in good health. Some libraries in this study had Jurkat cell RNA spiked in.

This chain joins TRBV23-1 and TRBJ2-7; D gene uncertain. TRBV23-1 is an open reading frame whose function is uncertain. V lost 6 bases, J lost 3 bases, and 9 bases lay in between. The CDR3 is 12 amino acids. The CDR3 protein is CASSTPIYEQYF. Here the CDR3 DNA reads TGCGCCAGCAGCACCCCCATCTACGAGCAGTACTTC.

Regarding this clonotype: Because it lacks the conserved phenylalanine or tryptophan at the end, this CDR3 is likely a read error. This rearrangement joins TRBV4-1 to TRBJ2-7; D may be TRBD1 or TRBD2 (5 bases each). The V end lost 1 base, the J end lost 4 bases, and 14 bases lay between the germline ends. CDR1 is MGHRA, CDR2 YSYEKL, per germline. The CDR3 runs to 15 residues. Here the CDR3 reads CASSQGAGTVYEQYY. The CDR3 DNA reads as TGCGCCAGCAGCCAAGGGGCAGGGACGGTATACGAGCAGTACTAC.

Many counts were recorded for this clonotype. The chain carries TRBV11-3 and TRBJ2-6; D gene ambiguous. V lost 6 bases to trimming and J lost 0 bases, with 15 bases between them. This CDR3 has 17 residues. The germline CDR1 and CDR2 sequences are SGHNT and YENEEA. CDR3 coding DNA: TGTGCCAGCAGTTTCGACCAACGATACTCTGGGGCCAACGTCCTGACTTTC. It translates to CASSFDQRYSGANVLTF. The full variable domain, completed using reference TRBV11-3 and TRBJ2-6, is EAGVVQSPRYKIIEKKQPVAFWCNPISGHNTLYWYLQNLGQGPELLIRYENEEAVDDSQLPKDRFSAERLKGVDSTLKIQPAELGDSAVYLCASSFDQRYSGANVLTFGAGSRLTVL.

This clonotype was counted at least ten times. The chain combines TRBV11-2 with TRBJ2-7, with D possibly being TRBD1 (6 bases). CDR3 length: 14 residues. V lost 3 bases to trimming and J lost 2 bases, with 11 bases between them. The germline V gene has CDR1 SGHAT and CDR2 FQNNGV. CDR3 nucleotide sequence: TGTGCCAGCAGCTTCGGACAGATCCCCTACGAGCAGTACTTC. This gives the protein CASSFGQIPYEQYF.

This clonotype was observed a handful of times. A much larger clone lies one base from this, so it may be a read error. The chain's CDR3 is CASSLGLGDTLYF. CDR3 DNA sequence: TGCGCCAGCAGCCTTGGCCTAGGAGATACGCTGTATTTT. The chain has TRBV4-1 and TRBJ2-3; no firm D call. Germline loops: CDR1 MGHRA, CDR2 YSYEKL. This CDR3 has 13 amino acids.

This clonotype came up many times. The chain is built from TRBV5-6 and TRBJ2-7; D call uncertain. This CDR3 comprises 11 residues. Germline-derived CDR1 and CDR2 are SGHDT and YYEEEE. Trimming shortened V by 9 bases and J by 2 bases, and 9 bases separated the two germline ends. In DNA form, the CDR3 reads TGTGCCAAAGTCCGACCCTACGAGCAGTACTTC. Protein: CAKVRPYEQYF.

Many counts were recorded for this clonotype. The V call is TRBV19, the J call TRBJ1-2, with TRBD1 matching 8 bases. V was clipped by 5 bases and J by 6 bases; unmatched bases: 11. This CDR3 is built from 15 residues. The germline V gene encodes CDR1 LNHDA and CDR2 SQIVND (reference sequence). The CDR3 here is CASSASDRVYDGYTF. Written as DNA, the CDR3 is TGTGCCAGTAGTGCATCGGACAGGGTGTACGATGGCTACACCTTC.

This clonotype has at least ten counts. The CDR3 DNA reads as TGTGCCACCACCGCCGGCAGGATGAACACTGAAGCTTTCTTT. Encoded protein: CATTAGRMNTEAFF. The genes are TRBV15 and TRBJ1-1; D is undetermined. The germline V gene encodes CDR1 LNHNV and CDR2 YYDKDF (reference sequence). V lost 7 bases, J lost 0 bases, and 12 bases lay in between. There are 14 residues in the CDR3.